This T cell receptor beta chain appears in the sequencing data of a study of blood T cells in healthy people across ages. About the research overall: About one barcoded beta molecule per two T cells was the capture yield of template switching.

A J-beta primer mix and a sample-barcoded 5' primer were used in a second PCR of about 7 to 11 cycles. A template-switch adaptor with 12 random nucleotides tagged each cDNA molecule. From the 5' RACE reads, TCRdb called clonotypes with MiXCR, one entry per CDR3 protein. Altogether about 680,000 distinct CDR3 sequences are present, around 49% being singletons, with the ten largest covering roughly 30%. Drawing of peripheral blood yielded 8.5 to 10 milliliters from each donor. The sequence was obtained from a woman aged 60-75 years in good health. The specimen was blood.

In nucleotides, the CDR3 is TGTGCCAGCAGCTCCAGAATACACCAAGAGACCCAGTACTTC. Its protein is CASSSRIHQETQYF. The rearrangement links TRBV13 to TRBJ2-5; no definite D call. The germline V and J ends were trimmed by 4 bases and 0 bases, with 9 bases remaining between them. The germline CDR1 and CDR2 sequences are PRHDT and FYEKMQ (reference sequence). The CDR3 is 14 amino acids.